This TCR beta chain was captured in a study of T cell changes during pregnancy in multiple sclerosis. The CDR3 is made up of 15 amino acids. The ends were cut back, 6 bases at V and 1 base at J, with 13 bases in the middle. Germline CDR1 MNHEY, CDR2 SMNVEV (reference sequence). The data were produced by immunoSEQ multiplex PCR, yet TCRdb's version contains in-frame clones alone and is incomplete. The sample yields 70,000 to 95,000 clones, nearly 95% seen once. The sequenced sample was peripheral blood, obtained after pregnancy. The chain has TRBV27 and TRBJ2-1; a weak D match, TRBD1 (7 bases). This clonotype was obtained from a female donor in good health, enrolled as a control in a pregnancy study. DNA for the CDR3: TGTGCCAGCAGCCCACAGGGGACTTCCTACAATGAGCAGTTCTTC. Its protein product is CASSPQGTSYNEQFF.